This T cell receptor beta chain was sequenced in a study of cytomegalovirus exposure and HLA in healthy donors. The study's findings and limits: Per a prior analysis, the majority of TCR beta V segments were productive roughly 90% or roughly 30% of the time. Reports described diagnosis of cytomegalovirus status by the classifier as highly specific and sensitive.

The CDR3 has 13 residues. Trimming cost V 0 bases and J 5 bases, with 7 bases left between them. CDR1 is KGHSH, CDR2 LQKENI, per germline. As concerns this clone: The antigen remains undetermined.

The PCR had 60 Vbeta and 13 Jbeta primers. Clones were read by immunoSEQ multiplex PCR, and TCRdb kept only the in-frame ones, dropping some. This table has approximately 150,000 clones, around 75% appearing once. The clonotype comes from a male donor in good health and CMV-seronegative. The sample was PBMCs. The chain uses TRBV18 and TRBJ2-5; D remains ambiguous. Here the CDR3 DNA reads TGTGCCAGCTCACCACCGGTGCGGGAGACCCAGTACTTC. Amino acids: CASSPPVRETQYF.